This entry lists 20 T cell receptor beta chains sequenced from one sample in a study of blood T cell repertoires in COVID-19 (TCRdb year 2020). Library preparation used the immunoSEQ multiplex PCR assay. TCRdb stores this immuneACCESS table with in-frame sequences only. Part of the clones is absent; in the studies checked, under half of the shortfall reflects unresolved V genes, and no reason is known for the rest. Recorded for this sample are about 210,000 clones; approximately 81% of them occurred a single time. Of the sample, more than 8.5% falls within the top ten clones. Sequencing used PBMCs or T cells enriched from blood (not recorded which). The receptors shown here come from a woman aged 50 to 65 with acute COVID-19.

DNA of the CDR3: TGTGCCAGAAGCAGGAGACTTGCAACTAATGAAAAACTGTTTTTT. Residues: CARSRRLATNEKLFF. This chain joins TRBV7-5 and TRBJ1-4. TRBV7-5 is a pseudogene. The CDR3 extends over 15 amino acids.

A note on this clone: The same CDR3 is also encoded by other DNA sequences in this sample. The CDR3 is CAWSVGGSTDTQYF. CDR3 in DNA: TGTGCCTGGAGCGTTGGAGGGAGCACAGATACGCAGTATTTT. This chain uses TRBV30 with TRBJ2-3; possible D gene TRBD2, 6 bases. The CDR3 has 14 amino acids. Germline CDR1 and CDR2: GTSNPN and SVGIG (reference sequence). V was clipped by 3 bases and J by 0 bases, with 10 bases between them.

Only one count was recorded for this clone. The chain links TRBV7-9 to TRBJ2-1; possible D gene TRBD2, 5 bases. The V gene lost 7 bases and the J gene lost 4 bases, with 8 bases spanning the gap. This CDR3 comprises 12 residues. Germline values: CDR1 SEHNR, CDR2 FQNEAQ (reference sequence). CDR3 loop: CASTTGYNEQFF. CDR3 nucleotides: TGTGCCAGCACAACGGGGTACAATGAGCAGTTCTTC.

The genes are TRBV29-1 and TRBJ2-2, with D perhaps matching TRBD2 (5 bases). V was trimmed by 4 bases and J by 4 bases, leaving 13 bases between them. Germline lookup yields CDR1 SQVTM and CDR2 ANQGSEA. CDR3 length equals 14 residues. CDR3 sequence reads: CSVVPGSLTGELFF. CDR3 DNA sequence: TGCAGCGTTGTACCGGGGTCGCTCACCGGGGAGCTGTTTTTT.

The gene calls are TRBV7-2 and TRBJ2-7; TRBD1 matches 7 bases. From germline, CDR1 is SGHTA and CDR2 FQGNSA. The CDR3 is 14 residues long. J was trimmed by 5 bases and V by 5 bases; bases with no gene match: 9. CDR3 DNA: TGTGCCAGCAGCCCCCGACAGGGTCGCCACGAGCAGTACTTC. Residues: CASSPRQGRHEQYF.

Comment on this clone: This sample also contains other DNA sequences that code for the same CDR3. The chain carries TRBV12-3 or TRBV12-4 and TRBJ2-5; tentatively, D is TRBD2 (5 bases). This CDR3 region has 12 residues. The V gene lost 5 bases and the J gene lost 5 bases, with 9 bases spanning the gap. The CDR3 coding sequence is TGTGCCAGCAGTCTCCCTAGCGAGACCCAGTACTTC. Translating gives CASSLPSETQYF.

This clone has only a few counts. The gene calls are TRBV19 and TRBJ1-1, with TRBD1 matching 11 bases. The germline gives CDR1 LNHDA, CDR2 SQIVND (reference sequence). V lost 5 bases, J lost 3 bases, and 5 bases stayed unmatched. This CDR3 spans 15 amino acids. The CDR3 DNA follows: TGTGCCAGTAGTCCTCGGGACAGGGGGTACACTGAAGCTTTCTTT. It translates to CASSPRDRGYTEAFF. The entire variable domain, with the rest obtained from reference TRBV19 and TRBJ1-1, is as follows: DGGITQSPKYLFRKEGQNVTLSCEQNLNHDAMYWYRQDPGQGLRLIYYSQIVNDFQKGDIAEGYSVSREKKESFPLTVTSAQKNPTAFYLCASSPRDRGYTEAFFGQGTRLTVV.

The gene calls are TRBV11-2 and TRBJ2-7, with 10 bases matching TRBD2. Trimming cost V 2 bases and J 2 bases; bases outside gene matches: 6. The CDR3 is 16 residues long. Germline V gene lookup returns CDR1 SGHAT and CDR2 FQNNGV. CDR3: CASSLLSLAGAYEQYF. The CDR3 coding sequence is TGTGCCAGCAGCTTACTTTCTCTAGCGGGAGCCTACGAGCAGTACTTC.

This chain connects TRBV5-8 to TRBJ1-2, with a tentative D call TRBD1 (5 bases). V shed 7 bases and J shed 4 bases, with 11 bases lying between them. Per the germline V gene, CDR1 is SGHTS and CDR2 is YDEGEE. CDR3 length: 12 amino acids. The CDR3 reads CASHLGGYGYTF. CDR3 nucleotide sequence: TGTGCCAGCCACCTCGGGGGCTATGGCTACACCTTC.

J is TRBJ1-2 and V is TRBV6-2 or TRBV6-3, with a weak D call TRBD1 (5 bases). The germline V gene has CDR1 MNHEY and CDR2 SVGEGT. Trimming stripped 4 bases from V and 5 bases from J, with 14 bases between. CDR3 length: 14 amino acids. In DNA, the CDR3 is TGTGCCAGCAGTTCTCAAGGGGAAGGGTATGGCTACACCTTC. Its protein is CASSSQGEGYGYTF.

In DNA, the CDR3 is TGTGCCAGCACCCTCTCTCAGGGGGCAACTAATGAAAAACTGTTTTTT. Protein product: CASTLSQGATNEKLFF. V gene TRBV28 combines with J gene TRBJ1-4, with 7 bases aligning to TRBD1. V lost 7 bases to trimming and J lost 0 bases; unmatched junction nucleotides: 8. Germline CDR1 and CDR2: MDHEN and SYDVKM. The CDR3 loop spans 16 amino acids.

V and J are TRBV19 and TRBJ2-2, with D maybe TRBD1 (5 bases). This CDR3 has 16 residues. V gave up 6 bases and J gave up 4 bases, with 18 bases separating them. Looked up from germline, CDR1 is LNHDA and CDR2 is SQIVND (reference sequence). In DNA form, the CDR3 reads TGTGCCAGTAGCCCCGTTTGGCAGGGAACCACCGGGGAGCTGTTTTTT. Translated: CASSPVWQGTTGELFF.

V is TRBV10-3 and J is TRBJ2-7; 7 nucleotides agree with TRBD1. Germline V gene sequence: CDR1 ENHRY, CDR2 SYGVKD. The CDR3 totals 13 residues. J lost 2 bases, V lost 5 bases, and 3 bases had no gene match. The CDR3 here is CAISWGQTYEQYF. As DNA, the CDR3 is TGTGCCATCAGTTGGGGACAGACCTACGAGCAGTACTTC.

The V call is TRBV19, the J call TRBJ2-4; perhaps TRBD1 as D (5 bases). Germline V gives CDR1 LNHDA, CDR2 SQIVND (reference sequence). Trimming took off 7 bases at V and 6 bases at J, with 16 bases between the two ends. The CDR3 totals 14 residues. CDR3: CASNSIGVGNIQYF. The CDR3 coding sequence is TGTGCCAGTAACAGCATAGGGGTCGGAAACATTCAGTACTTC.

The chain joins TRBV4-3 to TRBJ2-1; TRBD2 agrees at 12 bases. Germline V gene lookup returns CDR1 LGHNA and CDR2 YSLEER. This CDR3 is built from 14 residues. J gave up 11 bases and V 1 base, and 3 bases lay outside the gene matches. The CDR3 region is CASSQGGTSGQQFF. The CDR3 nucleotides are TGCGCCAGCAGCCAAGGAGGGACTAGCGGGCAGCAGTTCTTC.

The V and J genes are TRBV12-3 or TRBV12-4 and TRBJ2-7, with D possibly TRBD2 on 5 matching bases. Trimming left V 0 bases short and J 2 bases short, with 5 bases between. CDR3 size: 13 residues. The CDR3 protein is CASSLAGAYEQYF. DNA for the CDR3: TGTGCCAGCAGTTTAGCCGGGGCCTACGAGCAGTACTTC.

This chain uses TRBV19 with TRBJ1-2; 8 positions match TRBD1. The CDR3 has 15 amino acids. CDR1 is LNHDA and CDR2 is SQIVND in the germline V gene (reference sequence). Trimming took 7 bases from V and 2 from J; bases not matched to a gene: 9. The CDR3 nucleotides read TGTGCCAGTACTGAGAGGCAGGGGGCGAACTATGGCTACACCTTC. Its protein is CASTERQGANYGYTF.

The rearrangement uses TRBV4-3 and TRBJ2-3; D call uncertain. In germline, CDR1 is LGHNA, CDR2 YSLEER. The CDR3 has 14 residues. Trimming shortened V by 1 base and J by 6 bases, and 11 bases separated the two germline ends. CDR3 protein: CASSQAHSSDTQYF. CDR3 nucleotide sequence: TGCGCCAGCAGCCAAGCCCACTCCTCTGATACGCAGTATTTT.

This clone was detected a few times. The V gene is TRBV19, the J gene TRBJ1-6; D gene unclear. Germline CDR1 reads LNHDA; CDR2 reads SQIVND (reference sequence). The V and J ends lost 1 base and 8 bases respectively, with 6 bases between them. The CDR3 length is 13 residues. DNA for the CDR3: TGTGCCAGTAGTATAGGGGCAGATTCACCCCTCCACTTT. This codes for CASSIGADSPLHF.

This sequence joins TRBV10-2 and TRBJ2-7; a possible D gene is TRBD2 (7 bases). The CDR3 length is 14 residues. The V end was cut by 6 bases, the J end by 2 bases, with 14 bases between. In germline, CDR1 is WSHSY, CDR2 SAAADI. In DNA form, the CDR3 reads TGCGCCAGCAGAGGGGGGGAGTCCACCTACGAGCAGTACTTC. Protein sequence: CASRGGESTYEQYF.